Here is one T cell receptor beta chain with its context. These data originate in a study of blood T cells in healthy people across ages. Study background: About one barcoded beta molecule per two T cells was the capture yield of template switching.

The V and J ends lost 3 bases and 3 bases respectively, with 14 bases between them. Germline CDR1 is KGHSH and CDR2 is LQKENI. This CDR3 comprises 16 residues. Using a J-beta primer mix together with a sample-barcoded 5' primer, a second PCR was run for about 7 to 12 cycles. TCRdb used MiXCR to reprocess the 5' RACE reads, holding one entry per CDR3 protein. The data contain more than 1.4 million distinct CDR3 sequences, around 42% of them singletons. The sequenced material came from blood. The chain uses TRBV18 and TRBJ2-2; D gene unclear. This TCR came from a young woman in good health. DNA of the CDR3: TGTGCCAGCTCACCGCTTAACGGACCGGACACCGGGGAGCTGTTTTTT. This sequence encodes CASSPLNGPDTGELFF.